The TCR beta chain described here comes from a study of shared clonotypes between healthy human individuals. Study results and caveats: Non-shared clonotypes displayed generation probabilities falling below those of clonotypes present in all four donors.

This clone occurred once. Its antigen is not known. TCRdb's table, derived via immunoSEQ multiplex PCR, lists solely in-frame clones and lacks some. The repertoire has about 2.3 million clones, 85% to 95% of them found once; the top ten carry 0.35% to 0.45%. This CDR3 contains 14 residues. Trimming stripped 6 bases from V and 1 base from J, with 12 bases between. CDR1 and CDR2 (germline): MNHEY, SVGAGI. Source material: naive CD4+ T cells from PBMCs. Indicated subset: CD45RA+ positively selected. The sequence derives from a man aged 18 to 29 in good health. Some clones in this sample may be carry-over from other donors' samples. J is TRBJ1-1 and V is TRBV6-5, with D possibly being TRBD1 (6 bases). Written as DNA, the CDR3 is TGTGCCAGCAGGGCCAGGACAGCGAACACTGAAGCTTTCTTT. Residues: CASRARTANTEAFF.